The 22 T cell receptor beta chains listed next were all sequenced from one sample in a study of T-cell memory formation after mild COVID-19. From the 5' RACE reads, TCRdb called clonotypes with MiXCR, one entry per CDR3 protein. The sample contains 500,000 to 600,000 distinct CDR3 sequences, more than 15% of which appear only once. Sequenced input: PBMCs or a T cell subset sorted from them (not recorded which). The receptors were gathered from an adult woman who had mild COVID-19 (a few samples of this study predate the infection). Cell type and time point are not known.

The genes are TRBV19 and TRBJ2-5; TRBD2 matches 9 bases. The germline gives CDR1 LNHDA, CDR2 SQIVND (reference sequence). CDR3 size: 15 residues. With 5 bases clipped from V and 5 bases from J, the junction kept 9 bases outside the gene matches. CDR3 residues: CASSLGGRARETQYF. Written as DNA, the CDR3 is TGTGCCAGTAGTCTTGGCGGGAGGGCTAGGGAGACCCAGTACTTC.

Only a few counts were recorded for this clonotype. The genes are TRBV7-9 and TRBJ2-2; D may be TRBD2 (6 bases). CDR3 length: 15 amino acids. Trimming shortened V by 7 bases and J by 0 bases, and 12 bases separated the two germline ends. The germline V gene has CDR1 SEHNR and CDR2 FQNEAQ (reference sequence). The CDR3 nucleotides are TGTGCCAGCATCGGCGGGACCGCGAACACCGGGGAGCTGTTTTTT. Protein product: CASIGGTANTGELFF.

This clonotype was seen only a few times. The J gene is TRBJ2-7, the V gene TRBV9; a weak D match, TRBD1 (5 bases). Germline CDR1 reads SGDLS; CDR2 reads YYNGEE. This CDR3 comprises 15 residues. V lost 0 bases to trimming and J lost 6 bases, with 16 bases between them. CDR3 sequence reads: CASSVEPGSIGEQYF. The CDR3 bases are TGTGCCAGCAGCGTAGAACCAGGGTCGATAGGCGAGCAGTACTTC. Full variable domain (remainder filled in from reference TRBV9 and TRBJ2-7): DSGVTQTPKHLITATGQRVTLRCSPRSGDLSVYWYQQSLDQGLQFLIQYYNGEERAKGNILERFSAQQFPDLHSELNLSSLELGDSALYFCASSVEPGSIGEQYFGPGTRLTVT.

This chain uses TRBV5-1 with TRBJ1-4; D unresolved. The CDR3 runs 14 residues. The V end was cut by 2 bases, the J end by 4 bases, with 9 bases between. Per the germline V gene, CDR1 is SGHRS and CDR2 is YFSETQ. Written as DNA, the CDR3 is TGCGCCAGCAGCTTAGCAGCTAATAATGAAAAACTGTTTTTT. Its protein is CASSLAANNEKLFF. Combining the CDR3 with reference TRBV5-1 and TRBJ1-4 gives the whole variable domain KAGVTQTPRYLIKTRGQQVTLSCSPISGHRSVSWYQQTPGQGLQFLFEYFSETQRNKGNFPGRFSGRQFSNSRSEMNVSTLELGDSALYLCASSLAANNEKLFFGSGTQLSVL.

The rearrangement joins TRBV24-1 to TRBJ2-7; D not certain. This CDR3 region has 13 residues. Germline V gene data show CDR1 as KGHDR and CDR2 as SFDVKD. V gave up 4 bases and J gave up 6 bases, with 12 bases separating them. CDR3 sequence reads: CATSEAVSTEQYF. The DNA of the CDR3 is TGTGCCACCAGTGAGGCTGTATCGACCGAGCAGTACTTC.

The chain employs TRBV24-1 and TRBJ2-5; TRBD1 agrees at 7 bases. V was clipped by 3 bases and J by 4 bases; unmatched bases: 7. Germline V gene sequence: CDR1 KGHDR, CDR2 SFDVKD. This CDR3 contains 15 residues. The CDR3 DNA is TGTGCCACCAGTGATCGGAGAGGGGGCCCAGAGACCCAGTACTTC. This sequence encodes CATSDRRGGPETQYF.

V is TRBV6-6 and J is TRBJ2-1; maybe TRBD1 (7 bases). V was shortened by 5 bases and J by 6 bases, with 17 bases between the two germline ends. From germline, CDR1 is MNHNY and CDR2 SVGAGI (reference sequence). The CDR3 covers 15 residues. Here the CDR3 DNA reads TGTGCCAGCAGTGGCGGGACAGCTGGGGGCAATGAGCAGTTCTTC. Its translation: CASSGGTAGGNEQFF.

This clonotype has just a few counts. The genes are TRBV6-5 and TRBJ2-5; 8 bases are shared with TRBD1. The CDR3 runs 14 residues. Trimming took 2 bases from V and 5 from J; bases not matched to a gene: 4. Germline V gene data show CDR1 as MNHEY and CDR2 as SVGAGI. CDR3 amino acids: CASSYQRQGETQYF. CDR3 bases: TGTGCCAGCAGTTACCAGCGACAGGGGGAGACCCAGTACTTC.

This sequence joins TRBV27 and TRBJ2-7, with 10 bases lining up with TRBD2. CDR1 is MNHEY and CDR2 is SMNVEV in the germline V gene (reference sequence). CDR3 length: 14 residues. Trimming at V came to 6 bases and at J to 5 bases, leaving 7 bases not matched to a gene. The CDR3 reads CASSPGLAFDEQYF. CDR3 sequence (DNA): TGTGCCAGCAGCCCGGGACTAGCGTTCGACGAGCAGTACTTC.

The J gene is TRBJ2-7, the V gene TRBV6-6, with D perhaps TRBD1 (5 bases). The germline gives CDR1 MNHNY, CDR2 SVGAGI (reference sequence). The germline V and J ends were trimmed by 7 bases and 2 bases, with 15 bases remaining between them. This CDR3 region has 14 residues. As DNA, the CDR3 is TGTGCCAGCAAGGGGCAGGCGGAACCCTACGAGCAGTACTTC. Amino acids: CASKGQAEPYEQYF.

This clonotype appeared a few times. The chain is built from TRBV19 and TRBJ2-3; possibly TRBD1 for D (5 bases). The CDR3 has 13 amino acids. With 6 bases removed from V and 8 bases from J, the gap between germline ends came to 15 bases. CDR1 is LNHDA and CDR2 is SQIVND in the germline V gene (reference sequence). The CDR3 sequence: CASRGVASSTQYF. The CDR3 nucleotides are TGTGCCAGTAGAGGGGTCGCTAGTTCTACGCAGTATTTT.

V usage is TRBV15 and J usage is TRBJ2-3, with unresolved D. V gave up 7 bases and J gave up 0 bases, with 8 bases separating them. CDR1 and CDR2 (germline): LNHNV, YYDKDF (reference sequence). The CDR3 has 13 amino acids. The CDR3, as DNA: TGTGCCACCAACCAGCGTAGCACAGATACGCAGTATTTT. Amino acids: CATNQRSTDTQYF.

This clonotype came up once. The chain has TRBV5-4 and TRBJ1-4; no clear D gene. Germline assignment: CDR1 SGHNT and CDR2 YYREEE (reference sequence). The CDR3 loop spans 14 amino acids. Trimming took off 7 bases at V and 5 bases at J, with 15 bases between the two ends. The CDR3, as DNA: TGTGCCAGCGCCGAGGCCGGTAGAAATGAAAAACTGTTTTTT. Translating gives CASAEAGRNEKLFF.

This chain links TRBV29-1 with TRBJ1-2; 7 bases fit TRBD1. J was trimmed by 10 bases and V by 3 bases; bases with no gene match: 8. The CDR3 spans 12 residues. CDR1 and CDR2 from the germline V gene are SQVTM and ANQGSEA. CDR3 bases: TGCAGCGTTGATCCCCGACAGGGCCCCTACACCTTC. This codes for CSVDPRQGPYTF.

The chain is built from TRBV18 and TRBJ2-7; D call uncertain. Germline V gene sequence: CDR1 KGHSH, CDR2 LQKENI. This CDR3 has 14 residues. The ends were cut back, 5 bases at V and 3 bases at J, with 14 bases in the middle. CDR3 region: CASSEQFPDYEQYF. The CDR3 nucleotides are TGTGCCAGCTCAGAACAGTTCCCCGACTACGAGCAGTACTTC.

The table lists this clonotype with many counts. The chain has TRBV5-5 and TRBJ2-1; D perhaps matches TRBD2 (6 bases). Trimming pared 3 bases from V and 10 bases from J, leaving 17 bases between. This CDR3 spans 14 amino acids. The germline gives CDR1 SGHKS, CDR2 YYEKEE (reference sequence). Here the CDR3 reads CASSSVLGGGEQFF. The CDR3 DNA reads TGTGCCAGCAGCTCGGTGCTCGGGGGTGGGGAGCAGTTCTTC.

This clonotype was counted between two and nine times. Here the CDR3 reads CSVPPSGTYNEQFF. CDR3 bases: TGCAGCGTTCCCCCCAGCGGGACGTACAATGAGCAGTTCTTC. V is TRBV29-1 and J is TRBJ2-1; 7 bases map to TRBD2. The ends lost 5 bases at V and 4 bases at J; junction bases unmatched: 8. CDR3 length: 14 amino acids. The germline gives CDR1 SQVTM, CDR2 ANQGSEA.

This chain links TRBV7-2 with TRBJ2-5; TRBD2 matches at 8 bases. The CDR3 runs 15 residues. Germline V gene data show CDR1 as SGHTA and CDR2 as FQGNSA. With 1 base clipped from V and 2 bases from J, the junction kept 3 bases outside the gene matches. This CDR3 is CASSLVVAGQETQYF. The CDR3 bases are TGTGCCAGCAGCTTAGTGGTAGCGGGGCAAGAGACCCAGTACTTC.

The gene calls are TRBV7-9 and TRBJ2-3; 8 nucleotides match TRBD1. The CDR3 consists of 14 residues. V trimming: 4 bases; J trimming: 6 bases; junction bases outside the gene matches: 6. Germline V gene lookup returns CDR1 SEHNR and CDR2 FQNEAQ (reference sequence). The CDR3 loop is CASSSGTGGDTQYF. The CDR3 DNA reads TGTGCCAGCAGCTCAGGGACAGGAGGGGATACGCAGTATTTT.

Regarding this clonotype: One junction end does not reproduce the germline sequence, and a read error may be involved. The CDR3 DNA sequence: TGTGCCACCGGCAGAGGGGGAAGCTACAATGAGCAGTTCTTC. This translates into CATGRGGSYNEQFF. The genes are TRBV15 and TRBJ2-1; a possible D gene is TRBD1 (6 bases). The germline V gene encodes CDR1 LNHNV and CDR2 YYDKDF (reference sequence). The CDR3 loop spans 14 amino acids.

Only a few counts were recorded for this clonotype. The chain combines TRBV7-8 with TRBJ1-3; 7 nucleotides match TRBD1. The CDR3 is made up of 17 amino acids. Trimming cost V 5 bases and J 0 bases; bases outside gene matches: 10. The germline gives CDR1 SGHVS, CDR2 FQNEAQ. CDR3 nucleotide sequence: TGTGCCAGCAGCCCCCGAGGACAGGCTCGCTCTGGAAACACCATATATTTT. Its translation is CASSPRGQARSGNTIYF.

There are many counts of this clonotype. The chain uses TRBV7-2 and TRBJ2-7, with 7 nucleotides matching TRBD2. Germline V gene data show CDR1 as SGHTA and CDR2 as FQGNSA. CDR3 length: 13 residues. Trimming at V came to 8 bases and at J to 2 bases, leaving 6 bases not matched to a gene. CDR3 protein: CASQEGGPYEQYF. The DNA for the CDR3 is TGTGCCAGCCAGGAGGGAGGGCCCTACGAGCAGTACTTC. Supplemented by reference TRBV7-2 and TRBJ2-7, the full variable domain reads GAGVSQSPSNKVTEKGKDVELRCDPISGHTALYWYRQSLGQGLEFLIYFQGNSAPDKSGLPSDRFSAERTGGSVSTLTIQRTQQEDSAVYLCASQEGGPYEQYFGPGTRLTVT.